The text below deals with one T cell receptor (beta chain). The antigen it binds to is not known. One end of the junction is discordant with germline, which a read error may explain. This sample was included in a study of technical replicates of blood from several donors (dated by TCRdb to 2016 to 2017). The CDR3 has 15 amino acids, counting the end cysteine and phenylalanine. The DNA shown is the 45-base CDR3, in frame from base 1. Per the germline V gene, MNHEY is the CDR1 and SVGAGI is the CDR2. Libraries were built with the immunoSEQ multiplex PCR assay. TCRdb provides this immuneACCESS table in a form limited to in-frame rearrangements. Some clones are lacking; in checked studies, under half of them reflect an unresolved V gene, and why the rest are absent is not known. For this sample there are tens of thousands of clones; roughly 89% appear just once. The ten most abundant clones make up approximately 0.36% of the sample.

Recombination linked TRBV6-5 to TRBJ2-7, with 8 junctional bases fitting TRBD2. This TCR was sampled from a human donor in good health. The specimen sequenced was T cells isolated from PBMCs. The CDR3 sequence is CASSYSGTSSYEQYF. Read as DNA, the sequence is TGTGCCAGCAGCTACTCCGGGACTAGCTCCTACGAGCAGTACTTC.